These T cell receptor beta chains were read from a single sample in a study of radiation and T cells in renal cell carcinoma. Clones were read by immunoSEQ multiplex PCR, and TCRdb kept only the in-frame ones, dropping some. The sample includes approximately 110,000 clones, around 84% of them seen just once. Material: blood, obtained from a patient whose treatment included radiotherapy and nephrectomy. These receptor sequences come from an older woman with renal cell carcinoma. Both conserved end residues are part of each CDR3. The D gene is left open where the match is weak. Clone size is given for some rows only: seen once, a few or many times, or a class if the clone is expanded.

v_gene	j_gene	abundance	d_gene	len	CDR3aa	CDR3nt
TRBV6-1	TRBJ2-3	.	.	13	CASSDSGEDTQYF	TGTGCCAGCAGTGACTCAGGGGAGGATACGCAGTATTTT
TRBV7-9	TRBJ2-1	.	.	14	CASSTDGGQDEQFF	TGTGCCAGCAGCACGGACGGGGGGCAGGATGAGCAGTTCTTC
TRBV27	TRBJ2-3	.	TRBD1	14	CASSPTGGADTQYF	TGTGCCAGCAGCCCGACAGGGGGAGCAGATACGCAGTATTTT
TRBV7-9	TRBJ1-6	.	.	16	CASSLTSTGNNSPLHF	TGTGCCAGCAGCTTAACCTCAACAGGGAATAATTCACCCCTCCACTTT
TRBV7-2	TRBJ1-5	.	.	16	CASSRDSNSHNQPQHF	TGTGCCAGCAGCAGAGACTCAAACAGCCACAATCAGCCCCAGCATTTT
TRBV7-8	TRBJ2-7	once	TRBD2	18	CASSLRTSGRALVYEQYF	TGTGCCAGCAGCTTAAGAACTAGCGGGAGGGCCCTTGTCTACGAGCAGTACTTC
TRBV7-7	TRBJ2-2	.	.	15	CASSLQSTGTGELFF	TGTGCTAGCAGCTTACAGAGTACGGGCACCGGGGAGCTGTTTTTT
TRBV5-1	TRBJ1-4	.	TRBD1	15	CASSTGQGGNEKLFF	TGCGCCAGCAGCACCGGACAGGGGGGGAATGAAAAACTGTTTTTT
TRBV7-9	TRBJ2-5	.	TRBD2	15	CASSPTSGFRETQYF	TGTGCCAGCAGTCCAACTAGCGGGTTCCGGGAGACCCAGTACTTC
TRBV27	TRBJ2-7	.	TRBD1	14	CASSSGTGWGEQYF	TGTGCCAGCAGCTCCGGGACAGGGTGGGGAGAGCAGTACTTC
TRBV11-2	TRBJ1-2	.	.	17	CASSLDPWAAPGYGYTF	TGTGCCAGCAGCTTAGACCCTTGGGCAGCACCCGGCTATGGCTACACCTTC
TRBV19	TRBJ2-3	.	.	12	CASSPRADTQYF	TGTGCCAGTAGTCCCCGGGCAGATACGCAGTATTTT
TRBV5-6	TRBJ2-7	.	TRBD1	14	CASTWTGPSYEQYF	TGTGCCAGCACGTGGACAGGGCCTTCCTACGAGCAGTACTTC
TRBV5-1	TRBJ2-7	.	TRBD1	20	CASSLPGQGTSKPTFYEQYF	TGCGCCAGCAGCTTGCCGGGACAGGGGACTAGTAAACCGACCTTCTACGAGCAGTACTTC
TRBV6-1	TRBJ1-5	once	.	15	CASSGLWDGNQPQHF	TGTGCCAGCAGTGGGTTATGGGATGGCAATCAGCCCCAGCATTTT
TRBV5-1	TRBJ2-1	.	.	12	CASSPPSNEQFF	TGCGCCAGCAGCCCTCCCAGCAATGAGCAGTTCTTC
TRBV5-4	TRBJ2-2	.	TRBD1	16	CASSLFGRGQGGELFF	TGTGCCAGCAGCTTGTTCGGCAGGGGGCAGGGCGGGGAGCTGTTTTTT
TRBV6-1	TRBJ1-4	.	.	13	CASSPSVGEKLFF	TGTGCCAGCAGCCCATCTGTTGGGGAAAAACTGTTTTTT
TRBV9	TRBJ2-4	.	.	13	CASSETGRNIQYF	TGTGCCAGCAGTGAGACAGGGAGGAACATTCAGTACTTC
TRBV2	TRBJ1-6	.	.	14	CASGDRFPNSPLHF	TGTGCCAGCGGCGACAGGTTTCCTAATTCACCCCTCCACTTT
TRBV5-8	TRBJ2-1	.	TRBD1	16	CASSLGTGGGYNEQFF	TGTGCCAGCAGCTTGGGGACAGGGGGCGGTTACAATGAGCAGTTCTTC
TRBV6-1	TRBJ2-7	.	TRBD1	14	CASSPGQGAFEQYF	TGTGCCAGCAGCCCGGGACAGGGGGCCTTCGAGCAGTACTTC
TRBV5-6	TRBJ1-4	.	TRBD1	16	CASSSIRTGSGEKLFF	TGTGCCAGCAGCTCGATTAGGACAGGGTCGGGTGAAAAACTGTTTTTT
TRBV18	TRBJ2-7	.	.	12	CASSPTFYEQYF	TGTGCCAGCTCCCCTACATTCTACGAGCAGTACTTC
TRBV7-2	TRBJ1-4	.	.	14	CASSRDGNNEKLFF	TGTGCCAGCAGCCGGGACGGTAATAATGAAAAACTGTTTTTT
TRBV6-4	TRBJ1-2	.	.	16	CASSEQSAAPLYGYTF	TGTGCCAGCAGTGAACAGTCAGCCGCGCCCCTATATGGCTACACCTTC
TRBV28	TRBJ1-2	.	TRBD1	14	CASTLTGEGYGYTF	TGTGCCAGCACGCTCACAGGGGAAGGCTATGGCTACACCTTC
TRBV11-2	TRBJ1-2	.	TRBD1	16	CASSFVDRDPVYGYTF	TGTGCCAGCAGCTTCGTAGACAGGGATCCCGTCTATGGCTACACCTTC
TRBV4-2	TRBJ1-1	.	.	15	CASSQLGPAGDPAFF	TGTGCCAGCAGCCAACTTGGTCCAGCGGGTGATCCGGCTTTCTTT
TRBV15	TRBJ1-1	few	.	17	CATSRDPPGGWRNEAFF	TGTGCCACCAGCAGAGATCCCCCGGGAGGGTGGAGAAATGAAGCTTTCTTT
TRBV6-6	TRBJ1-4	.	.	15	CASSYPQAEGEKLFF	TGTGCCAGCAGTTACCCCCAAGCTGAGGGGGAAAAACTGTTTTTT